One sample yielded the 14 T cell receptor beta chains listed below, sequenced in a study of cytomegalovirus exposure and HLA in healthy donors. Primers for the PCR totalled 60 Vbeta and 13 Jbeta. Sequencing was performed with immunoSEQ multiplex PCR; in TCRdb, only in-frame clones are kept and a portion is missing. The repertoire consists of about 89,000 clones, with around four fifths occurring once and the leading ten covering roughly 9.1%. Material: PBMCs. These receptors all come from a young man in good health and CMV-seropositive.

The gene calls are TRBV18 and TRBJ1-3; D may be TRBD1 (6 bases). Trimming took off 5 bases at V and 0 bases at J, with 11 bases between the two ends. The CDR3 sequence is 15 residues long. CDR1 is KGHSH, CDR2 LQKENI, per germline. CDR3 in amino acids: CASSSQGISGNTIYF. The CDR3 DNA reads TGTGCCAGCTCATCCCAGGGGATCTCTGGAAACACCATATATTTT.

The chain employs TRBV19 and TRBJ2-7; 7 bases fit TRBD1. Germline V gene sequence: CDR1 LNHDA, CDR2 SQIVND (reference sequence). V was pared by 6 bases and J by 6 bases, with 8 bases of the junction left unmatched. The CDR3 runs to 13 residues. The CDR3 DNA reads TGTGCCAGTAGCGACAGGGCGGCCACCGAGCAGTACTTC. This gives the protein CASSDRAATEQYF.

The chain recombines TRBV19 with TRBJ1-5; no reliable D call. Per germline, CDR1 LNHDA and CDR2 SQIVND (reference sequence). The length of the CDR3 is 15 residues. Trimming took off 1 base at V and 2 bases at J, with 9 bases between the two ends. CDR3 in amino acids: CASSIGLGGNQPQHF. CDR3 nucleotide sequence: TGTGCCAGTAGTATAGGGCTCGGGGGCAATCAGCCCCAGCATTTT.

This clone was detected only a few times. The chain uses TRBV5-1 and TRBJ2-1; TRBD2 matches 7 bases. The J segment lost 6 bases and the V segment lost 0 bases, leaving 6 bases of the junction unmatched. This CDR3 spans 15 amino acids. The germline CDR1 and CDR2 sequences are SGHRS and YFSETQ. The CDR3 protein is CASSLAGGRVNEQFF. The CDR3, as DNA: TGCGCCAGCAGCTTGGCCGGGGGGAGGGTCAATGAGCAGTTCTTC.

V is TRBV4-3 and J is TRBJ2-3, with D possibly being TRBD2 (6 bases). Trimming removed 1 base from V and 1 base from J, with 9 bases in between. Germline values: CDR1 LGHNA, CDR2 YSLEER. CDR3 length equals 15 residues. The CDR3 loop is CASSQGGDRTDTQYF. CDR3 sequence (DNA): TGCGCCAGCAGCCAAGGGGGGGACCGCACAGATACGCAGTATTTT.

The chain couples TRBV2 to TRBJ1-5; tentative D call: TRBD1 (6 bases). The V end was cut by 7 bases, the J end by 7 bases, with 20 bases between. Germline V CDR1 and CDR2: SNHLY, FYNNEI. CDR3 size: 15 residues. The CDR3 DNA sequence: TGTGCCAGCACCAACTCCGGGACAACCGGACAGCCCCAGCATTTT. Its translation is CASTNSGTTGQPQHF.

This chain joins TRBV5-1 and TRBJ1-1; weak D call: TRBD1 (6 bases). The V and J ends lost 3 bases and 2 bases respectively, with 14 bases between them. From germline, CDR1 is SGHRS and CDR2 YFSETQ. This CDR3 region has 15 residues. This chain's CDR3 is CASSYTGTQNTEAFF. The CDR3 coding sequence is TGCGCCAGCAGCTATACCGGGACACAAAACACTGAAGCTTTCTTT.

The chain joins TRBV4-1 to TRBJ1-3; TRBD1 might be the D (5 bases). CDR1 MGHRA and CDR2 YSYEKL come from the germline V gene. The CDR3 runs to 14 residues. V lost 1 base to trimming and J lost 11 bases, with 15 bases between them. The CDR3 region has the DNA TGCGCCAGCAGCCAAGTTTCCCTAGGGGTGGCCATATATTTT. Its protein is CASSQVSLGVAIYF.

CDR3 DNA sequence: TGTGCCTGGAGACTACCGAGGAGTCAGGGGGCGACGAACACTGAAGCTTTCTTT. Translation gives CAWRLPRSQGATNTEAFF. This chain connects TRBV30 to TRBJ1-1; 8 bases agree with TRBD1. Germline loops: CDR1 GTSNPN, CDR2 SVGIG (reference sequence). With 3 bases clipped from V and 1 base from J, the junction kept 16 bases outside the gene matches. This CDR3 has 18 amino acids. The full variable domain, rest sourced from reference TRBV30 and TRBJ1-1, is SQTIHQWPATLVQPVGSPLSLECTVEGTSNPNLYWYRQAAGRGLQLLFYSVGIGQISSEVPQNLSASRPQDRQFILSSKKLLLSDSGFYLCAWRLPRSQGATNTEAFFGQGTRLTVV.

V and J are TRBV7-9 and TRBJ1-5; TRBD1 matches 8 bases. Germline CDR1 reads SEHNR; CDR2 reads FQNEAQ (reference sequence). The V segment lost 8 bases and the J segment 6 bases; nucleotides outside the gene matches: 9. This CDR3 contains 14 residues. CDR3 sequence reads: CASAVQGASQPQHF. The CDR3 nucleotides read TGTGCCAGCGCCGTTCAGGGGGCATCTCAGCCCCAGCATTTT.

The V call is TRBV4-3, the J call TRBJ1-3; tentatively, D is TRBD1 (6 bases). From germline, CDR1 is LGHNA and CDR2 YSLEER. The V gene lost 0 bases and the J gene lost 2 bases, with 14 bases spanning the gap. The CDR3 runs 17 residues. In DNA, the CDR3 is TGCGCCAGCAGCCAAGATACACCAGGGGAAGCTGGAAACACCATATATTTT. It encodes CASSQDTPGEAGNTIYF.

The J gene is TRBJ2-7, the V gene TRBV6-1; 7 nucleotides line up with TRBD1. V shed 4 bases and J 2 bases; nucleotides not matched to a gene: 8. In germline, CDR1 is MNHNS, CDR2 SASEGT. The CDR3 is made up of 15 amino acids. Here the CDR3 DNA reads TGTGCCAGCAGTGTCGGACAGGTCCCACCCTACGAGCAGTACTTC. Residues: CASSVGQVPPYEQYF.

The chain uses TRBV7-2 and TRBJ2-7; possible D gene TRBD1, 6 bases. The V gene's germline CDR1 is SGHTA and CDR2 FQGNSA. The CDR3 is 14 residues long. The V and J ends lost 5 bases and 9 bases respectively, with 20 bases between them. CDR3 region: CASSPGQPKQGQYF. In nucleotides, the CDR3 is TGTGCCAGCAGCCCCGGACAGCCCAAGCAGGGGCAGTACTTC.

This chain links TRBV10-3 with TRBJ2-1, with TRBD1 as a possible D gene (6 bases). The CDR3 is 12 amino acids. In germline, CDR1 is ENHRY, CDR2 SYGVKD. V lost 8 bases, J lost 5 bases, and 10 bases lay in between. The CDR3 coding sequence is TGTGCCATCCAACGGGACAACAATGAGCAGTTCTTC. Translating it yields CAIQRDNNEQFF.